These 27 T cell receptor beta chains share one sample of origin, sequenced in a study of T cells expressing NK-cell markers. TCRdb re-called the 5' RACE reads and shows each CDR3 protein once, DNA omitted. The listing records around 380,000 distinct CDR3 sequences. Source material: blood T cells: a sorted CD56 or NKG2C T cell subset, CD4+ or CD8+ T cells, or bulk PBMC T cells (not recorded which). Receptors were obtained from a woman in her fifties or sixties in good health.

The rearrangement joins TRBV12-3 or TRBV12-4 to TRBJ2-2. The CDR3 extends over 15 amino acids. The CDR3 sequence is CASSFMAGNTGELFF.

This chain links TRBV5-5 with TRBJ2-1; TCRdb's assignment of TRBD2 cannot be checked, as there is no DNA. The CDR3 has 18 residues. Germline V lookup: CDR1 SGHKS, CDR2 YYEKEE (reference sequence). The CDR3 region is CASSLETSGILPHNEQFF.

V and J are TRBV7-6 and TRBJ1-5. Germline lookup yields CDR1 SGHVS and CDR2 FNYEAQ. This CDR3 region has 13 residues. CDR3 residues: CASSFESNQPQHF.

The CDR3 here is CAWSAGWNRQFF. The rearrangement joins TRBV30 to TRBJ2-1. The CDR3 sequence is 12 residues long. Germline-derived CDR1 and CDR2 are GTSNPN and SVGIG (reference sequence).

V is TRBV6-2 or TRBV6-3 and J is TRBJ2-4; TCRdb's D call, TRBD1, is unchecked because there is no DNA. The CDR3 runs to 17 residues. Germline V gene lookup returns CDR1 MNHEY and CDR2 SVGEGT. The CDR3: CVSSPIDGQIAKNIQYF.

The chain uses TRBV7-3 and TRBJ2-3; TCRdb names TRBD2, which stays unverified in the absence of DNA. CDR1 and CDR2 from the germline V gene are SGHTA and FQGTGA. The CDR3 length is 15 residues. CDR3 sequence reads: CASSPSLGWADTQYF. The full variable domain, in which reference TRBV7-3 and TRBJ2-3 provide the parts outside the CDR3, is GAGVSQTPSNKVTEKGKYVELRCDPISGHTALYWYRQSLGQGPEFLIYFQGTGAADDSGLPNDRFFAVRPEGSVSTLKIQRTERGDSAVYLCASSPSLGWADTQYFGPGTRLTVL.

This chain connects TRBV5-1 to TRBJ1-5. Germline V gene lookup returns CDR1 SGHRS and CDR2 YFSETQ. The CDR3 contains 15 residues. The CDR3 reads CASRLDGSSNQPQHF.

The CDR3 sequence is CASSLDAGVDTQYF. V is TRBV5-1 and J is TRBJ2-3; the TRBD2 assignment by TCRdb is unverifiable without DNA. Germline V gene sequence: CDR1 SGHRS, CDR2 YFSETQ. The CDR3 totals 14 residues.

The CDR3 loop is CASRGTSGRAGPGEQYF. This chain uses TRBV27 with TRBJ2-7; TCRdb gives TRBD2 as the D gene, but with no DNA this cannot be confirmed. This CDR3 is 17 amino acids long. The germline gives CDR1 MNHEY, CDR2 SMNVEV (reference sequence).

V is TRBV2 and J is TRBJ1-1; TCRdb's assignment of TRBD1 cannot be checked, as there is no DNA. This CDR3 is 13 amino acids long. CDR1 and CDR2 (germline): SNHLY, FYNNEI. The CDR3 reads CASTPGLNTEAFF.

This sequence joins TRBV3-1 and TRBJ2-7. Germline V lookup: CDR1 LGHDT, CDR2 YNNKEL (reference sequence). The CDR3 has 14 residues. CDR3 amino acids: CASSQDQYLNEQYF.

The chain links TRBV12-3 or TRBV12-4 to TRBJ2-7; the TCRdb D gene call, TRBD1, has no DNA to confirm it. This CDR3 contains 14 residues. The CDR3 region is CASSLRQGAYEQYF.

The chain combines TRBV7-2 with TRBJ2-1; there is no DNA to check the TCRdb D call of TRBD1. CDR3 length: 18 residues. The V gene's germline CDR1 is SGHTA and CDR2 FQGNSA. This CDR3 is CASSRPSRPGQGGNEQFF.

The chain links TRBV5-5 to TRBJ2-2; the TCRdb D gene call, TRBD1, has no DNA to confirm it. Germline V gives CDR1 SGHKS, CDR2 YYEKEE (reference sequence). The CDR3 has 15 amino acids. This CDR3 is CASSSTGANTGELFF.

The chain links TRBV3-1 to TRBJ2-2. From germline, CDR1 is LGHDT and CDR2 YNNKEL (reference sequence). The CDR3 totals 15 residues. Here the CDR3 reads CASSQSLSVAGELFF. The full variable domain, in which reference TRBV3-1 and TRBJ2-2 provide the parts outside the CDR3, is DTAVSQTPKYLVTQMGNDKSIKCEQNLGHDTMYWYKQDSKKFLKIMFSYNNKELIINETVPNRFSPKSPDKAHLNLHINSLELGDSAVYFCASSQSLSVAGELFFGEGSRLTVL.

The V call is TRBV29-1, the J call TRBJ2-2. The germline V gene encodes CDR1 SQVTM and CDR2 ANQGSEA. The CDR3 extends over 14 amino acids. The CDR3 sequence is CSASAVRTTGELFF.

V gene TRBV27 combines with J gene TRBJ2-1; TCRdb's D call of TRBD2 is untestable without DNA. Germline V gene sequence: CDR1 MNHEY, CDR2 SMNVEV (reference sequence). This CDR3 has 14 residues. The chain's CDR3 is CASHAGTSGGEQFF.

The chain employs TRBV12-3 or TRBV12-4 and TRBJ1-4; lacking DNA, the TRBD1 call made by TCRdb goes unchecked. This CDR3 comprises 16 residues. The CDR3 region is CASSFRTGYSNEKLFF.

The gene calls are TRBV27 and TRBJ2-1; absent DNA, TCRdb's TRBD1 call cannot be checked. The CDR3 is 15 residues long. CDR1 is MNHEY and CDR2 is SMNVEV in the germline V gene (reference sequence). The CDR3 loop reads CASSQGTGLTNEQFF.

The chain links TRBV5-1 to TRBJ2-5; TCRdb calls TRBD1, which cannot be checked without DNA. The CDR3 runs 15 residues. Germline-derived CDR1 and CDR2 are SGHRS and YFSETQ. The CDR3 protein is CASSPGTTQEETQYF.

The CDR3 spells CASSSRDNTEAFF. The chain employs TRBV19 and TRBJ1-1; TCRdb outputs TRBD1, but without DNA this stays unchecked. Germline V gene data show CDR1 as LNHDA and CDR2 as SQIVND (reference sequence). The CDR3 sequence is 13 residues long.

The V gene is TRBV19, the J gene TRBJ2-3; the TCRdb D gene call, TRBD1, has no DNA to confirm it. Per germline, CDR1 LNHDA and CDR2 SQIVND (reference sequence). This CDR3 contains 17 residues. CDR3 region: CASKSEGADNGGDTQYF.

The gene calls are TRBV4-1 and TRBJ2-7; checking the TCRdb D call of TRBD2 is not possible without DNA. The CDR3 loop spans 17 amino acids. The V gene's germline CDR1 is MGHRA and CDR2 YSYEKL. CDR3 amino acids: CASSQVGGGLDSYEQYF.

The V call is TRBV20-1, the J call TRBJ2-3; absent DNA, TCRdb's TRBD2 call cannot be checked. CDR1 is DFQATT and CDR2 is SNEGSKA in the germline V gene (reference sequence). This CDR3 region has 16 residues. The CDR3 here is CSARAVTGGPTDTQYF.

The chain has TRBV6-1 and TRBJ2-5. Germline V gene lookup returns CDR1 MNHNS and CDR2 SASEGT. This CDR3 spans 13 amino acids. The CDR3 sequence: CASSATDQETQYF.

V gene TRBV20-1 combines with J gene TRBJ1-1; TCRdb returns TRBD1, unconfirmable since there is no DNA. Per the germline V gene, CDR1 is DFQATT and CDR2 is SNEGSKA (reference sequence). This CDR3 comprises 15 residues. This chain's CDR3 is CSARSPRTGSLEAFF.

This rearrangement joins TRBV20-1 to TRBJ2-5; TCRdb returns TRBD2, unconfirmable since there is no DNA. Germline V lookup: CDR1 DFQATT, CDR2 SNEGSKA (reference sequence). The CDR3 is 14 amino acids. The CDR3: CSARLAGAKETQYF.